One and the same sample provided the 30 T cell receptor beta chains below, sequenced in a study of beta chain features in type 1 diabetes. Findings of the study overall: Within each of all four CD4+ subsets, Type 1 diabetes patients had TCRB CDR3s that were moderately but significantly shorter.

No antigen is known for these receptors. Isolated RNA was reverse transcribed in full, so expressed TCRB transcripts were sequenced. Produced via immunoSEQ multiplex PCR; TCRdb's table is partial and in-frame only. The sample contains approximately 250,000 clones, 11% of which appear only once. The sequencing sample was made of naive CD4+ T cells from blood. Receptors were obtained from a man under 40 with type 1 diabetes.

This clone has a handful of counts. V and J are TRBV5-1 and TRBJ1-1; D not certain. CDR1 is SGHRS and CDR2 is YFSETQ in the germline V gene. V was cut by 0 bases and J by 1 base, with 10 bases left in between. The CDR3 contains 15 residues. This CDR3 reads CASSLVGRGNTEAFF. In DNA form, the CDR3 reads TGCGCCAGCAGCTTGGTCGGTCGGGGGAACACTGAAGCTTTCTTT. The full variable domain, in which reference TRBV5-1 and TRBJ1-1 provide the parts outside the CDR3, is KAGVTQTPRYLIKTRGQQVTLSCSPISGHRSVSWYQQTPGQGLQFLFEYFSETQRNKGNFPGRFSGRQFSNSRSEMNVSTLELGDSALYLCASSLVGRGNTEAFFGQGTRLTVV.

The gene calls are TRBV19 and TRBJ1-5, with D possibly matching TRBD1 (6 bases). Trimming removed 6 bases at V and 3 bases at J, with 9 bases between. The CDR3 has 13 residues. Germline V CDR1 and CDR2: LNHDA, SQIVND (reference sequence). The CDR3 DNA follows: TGTGCCAGTAGAGGACAGTTCAATCAGCCCCAGCATTTT. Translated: CASRGQFNQPQHF.

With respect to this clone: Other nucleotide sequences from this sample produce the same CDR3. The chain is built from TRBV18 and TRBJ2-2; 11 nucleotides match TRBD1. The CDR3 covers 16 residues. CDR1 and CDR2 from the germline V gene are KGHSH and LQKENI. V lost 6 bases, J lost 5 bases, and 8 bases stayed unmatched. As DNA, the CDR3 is TGTGCCAGCTCGCCAGGACAGGGGGCGAGAACCGGGGAGCTGTTTTTT. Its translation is CASSPGQGARTGELFF.

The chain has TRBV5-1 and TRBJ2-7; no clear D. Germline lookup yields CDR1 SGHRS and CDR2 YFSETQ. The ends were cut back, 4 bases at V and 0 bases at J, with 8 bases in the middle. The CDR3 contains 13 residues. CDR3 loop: CASSVWSSYEQYF. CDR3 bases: TGCGCCAGCAGCGTCTGGAGCTCCTACGAGCAGTACTTC. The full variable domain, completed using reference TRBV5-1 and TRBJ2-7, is KAGVTQTPRYLIKTRGQQVTLSCSPISGHRSVSWYQQTPGQGLQFLFEYFSETQRNKGNFPGRFSGRQFSNSRSEMNVSTLELGDSALYLCASSVWSSYEQYFGPGTRLTVT.

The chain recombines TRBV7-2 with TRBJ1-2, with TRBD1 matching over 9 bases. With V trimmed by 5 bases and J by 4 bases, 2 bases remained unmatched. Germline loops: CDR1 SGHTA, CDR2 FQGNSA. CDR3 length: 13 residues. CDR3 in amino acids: CASSKDRGYGYTF. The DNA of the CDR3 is TGTGCCAGCAGCAAGGACAGGGGCTATGGCTACACCTTC.

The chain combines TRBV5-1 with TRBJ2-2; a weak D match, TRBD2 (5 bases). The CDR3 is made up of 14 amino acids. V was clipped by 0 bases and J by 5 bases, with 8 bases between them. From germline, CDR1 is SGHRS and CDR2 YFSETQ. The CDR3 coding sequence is TGCGCCAGCAGCTTGGACGGGGAGACCGGGGAGCTGTTTTTT. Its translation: CASSLDGETGELFF.

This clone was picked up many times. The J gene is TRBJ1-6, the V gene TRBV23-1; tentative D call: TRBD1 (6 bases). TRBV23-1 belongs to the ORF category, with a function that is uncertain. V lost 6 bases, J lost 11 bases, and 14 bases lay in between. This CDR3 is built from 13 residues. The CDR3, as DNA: TGCGCCAGCAGGACGGGACAATGGGCACCCCTCCACTTT. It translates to CASRTGQWAPLHF.

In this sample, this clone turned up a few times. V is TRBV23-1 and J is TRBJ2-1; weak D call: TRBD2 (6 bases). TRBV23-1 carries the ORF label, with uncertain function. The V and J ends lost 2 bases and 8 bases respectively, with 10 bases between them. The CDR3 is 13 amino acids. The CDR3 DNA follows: TGCGCCAGCAGTCAAAAGGAGGGCCATGAGCAGTTCTTC. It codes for CASSQKEGHEQFF.

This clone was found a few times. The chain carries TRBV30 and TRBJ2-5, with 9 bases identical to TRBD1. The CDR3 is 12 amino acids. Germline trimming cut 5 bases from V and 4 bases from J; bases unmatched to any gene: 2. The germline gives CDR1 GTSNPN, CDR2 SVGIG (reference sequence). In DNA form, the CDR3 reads TGTGCCTGGGGGACAGGGAGAGAGACCCAGTACTTC. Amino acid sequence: CAWGTGRETQYF.

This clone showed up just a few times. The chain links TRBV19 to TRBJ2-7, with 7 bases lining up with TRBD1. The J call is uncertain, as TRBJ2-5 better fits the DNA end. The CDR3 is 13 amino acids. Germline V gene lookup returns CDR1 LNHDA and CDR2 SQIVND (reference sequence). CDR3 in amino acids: CASSAGTEETQYF. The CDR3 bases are TGTGCCAGTAGTGCCGGGACAGAAGAGACCCAGTACTTC.

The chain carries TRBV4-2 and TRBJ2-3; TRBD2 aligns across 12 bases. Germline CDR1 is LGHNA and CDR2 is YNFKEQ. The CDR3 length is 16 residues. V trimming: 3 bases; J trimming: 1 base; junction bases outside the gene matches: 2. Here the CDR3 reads CASSQRTSGGTDTQYF. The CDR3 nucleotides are TGTGCCAGCAGCCAGAGGACTAGCGGGGGCACAGATACGCAGTATTTT.

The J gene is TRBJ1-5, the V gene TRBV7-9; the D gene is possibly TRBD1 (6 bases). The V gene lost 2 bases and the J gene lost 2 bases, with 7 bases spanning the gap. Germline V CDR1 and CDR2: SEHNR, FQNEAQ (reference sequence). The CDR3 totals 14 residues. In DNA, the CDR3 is TGTGCCAGCAGCTTAAAGGGGGGCAATCAGCCCCAGCATTTT. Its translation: CASSLKGGNQPQHF.

The CDR3: CASSPDRGQETQYF. In nucleotides, the CDR3 is TGCGCCAGCAGCCCGGACCGGGGTCAAGAGACCCAGTACTTC. The chain uses TRBV5-1 and TRBJ2-5, with D possibly TRBD2 on 5 matching bases. The CDR3 length is 14 residues. Germline CDR1 SGHRS, CDR2 YFSETQ. Trimming took off 4 bases at V and 2 bases at J, with 12 bases between the two ends. Filled out from reference TRBV5-1 and TRBJ2-5, the complete variable domain reads KAGVTQTPRYLIKTRGQQVTLSCSPISGHRSVSWYQQTPGQGLQFLFEYFSETQRNKGNFPGRFSGRQFSNSRSEMNVSTLELGDSALYLCASSPDRGQETQYFGPGTRLLVL.

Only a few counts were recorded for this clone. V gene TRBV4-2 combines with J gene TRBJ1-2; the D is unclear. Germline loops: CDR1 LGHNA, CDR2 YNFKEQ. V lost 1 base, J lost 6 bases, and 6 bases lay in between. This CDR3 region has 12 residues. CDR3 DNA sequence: TGTGCCAGCAGCCAAGGGAGGGATGGCTACACCTTC. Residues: CASSQGRDGYTF.

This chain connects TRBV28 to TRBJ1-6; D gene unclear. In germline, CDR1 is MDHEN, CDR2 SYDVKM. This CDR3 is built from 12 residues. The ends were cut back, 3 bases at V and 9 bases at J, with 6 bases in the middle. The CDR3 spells CASSFMASPLHF. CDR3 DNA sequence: TGTGCCAGCAGTTTTATGGCTTCACCCCTCCACTTT.

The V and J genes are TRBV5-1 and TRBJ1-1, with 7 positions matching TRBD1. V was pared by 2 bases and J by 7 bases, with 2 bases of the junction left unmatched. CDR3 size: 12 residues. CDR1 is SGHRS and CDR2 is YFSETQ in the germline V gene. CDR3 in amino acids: CASSLRDSEAFF. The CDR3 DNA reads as TGCGCCAGCAGCTTACGGGACAGTGAAGCTTTCTTT.

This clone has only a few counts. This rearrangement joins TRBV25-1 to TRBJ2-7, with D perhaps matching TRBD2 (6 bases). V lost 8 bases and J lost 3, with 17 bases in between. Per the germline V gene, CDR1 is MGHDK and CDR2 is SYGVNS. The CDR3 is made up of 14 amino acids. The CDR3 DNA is TGTGCCAGCGCCGCCGGAGGGCCCCTCTACGAGCAGTACTTC. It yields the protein CASAAGGPLYEQYF.

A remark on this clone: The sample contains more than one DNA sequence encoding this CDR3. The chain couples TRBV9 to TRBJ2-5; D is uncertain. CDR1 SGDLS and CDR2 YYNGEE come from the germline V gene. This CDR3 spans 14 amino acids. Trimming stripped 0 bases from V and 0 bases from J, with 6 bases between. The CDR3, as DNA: TGTGCCAGCAGCGTAGGACTGTACCAAGAGACCCAGTACTTC. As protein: CASSVGLYQETQYF.

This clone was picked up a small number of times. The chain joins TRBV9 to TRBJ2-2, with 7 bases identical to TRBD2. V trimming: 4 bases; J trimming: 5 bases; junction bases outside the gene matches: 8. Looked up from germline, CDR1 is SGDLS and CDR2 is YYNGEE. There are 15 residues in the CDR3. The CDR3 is CASSIRLAGTGELFF. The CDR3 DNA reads TGTGCCAGCAGCATCCGACTAGCAGGAACCGGGGAGCTGTTTTTT. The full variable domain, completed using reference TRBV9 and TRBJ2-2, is DSGVTQTPKHLITATGQRVTLRCSPRSGDLSVYWYQQSLDQGLQFLIQYYNGEERAKGNILERFSAQQFPDLHSELNLSSLELGDSALYFCASSIRLAGTGELFFGEGSRLTVL.

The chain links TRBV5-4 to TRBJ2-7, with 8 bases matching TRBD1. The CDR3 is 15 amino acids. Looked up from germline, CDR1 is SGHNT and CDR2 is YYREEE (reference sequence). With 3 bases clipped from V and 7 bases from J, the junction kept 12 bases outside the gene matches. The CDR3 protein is CASSSGTGAFGEQYF. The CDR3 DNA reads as TGTGCCAGCAGCTCCGGGACAGGTGCCTTTGGGGAGCAGTACTTC.

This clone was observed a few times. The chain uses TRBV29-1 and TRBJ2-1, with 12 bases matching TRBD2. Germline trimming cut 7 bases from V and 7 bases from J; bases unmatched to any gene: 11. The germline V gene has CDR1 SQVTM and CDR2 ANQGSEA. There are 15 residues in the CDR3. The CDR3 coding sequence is TGCAGCGCACAAGGGCTAGCGGGGGGGCTGAATGAGCAGTTCTTC. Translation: CSAQGLAGGLNEQFF.

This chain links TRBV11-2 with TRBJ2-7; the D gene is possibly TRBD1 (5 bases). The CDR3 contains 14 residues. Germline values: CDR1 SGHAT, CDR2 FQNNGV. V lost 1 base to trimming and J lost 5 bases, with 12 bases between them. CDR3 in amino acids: CASSLAAPGNEQYF. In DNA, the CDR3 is TGTGCCAGCAGCTTAGCCGCACCAGGGAACGAGCAGTACTTC.

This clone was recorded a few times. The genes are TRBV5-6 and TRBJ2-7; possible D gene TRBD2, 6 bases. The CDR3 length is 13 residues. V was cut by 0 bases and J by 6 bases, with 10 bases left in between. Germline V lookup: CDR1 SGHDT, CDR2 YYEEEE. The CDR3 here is CASSLGLASEQYF. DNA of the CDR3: TGTGCCAGCAGCTTGGGTCTAGCGAGCGAGCAGTACTTC.

Here the CDR3 DNA reads TGTGCCAGCAGTGTCGGGACAGGGTTCAATGAGCAGTTCTTC. The encoded protein is CASSVGTGFNEQFF. This rearrangement joins TRBV2 to TRBJ2-1, with 9 bases that match TRBD1. V lost 4 bases, J lost 6 bases, and 4 bases stayed unmatched. The CDR3 has 14 amino acids. Per the germline V gene, CDR1 is SNHLY and CDR2 is FYNNEI.

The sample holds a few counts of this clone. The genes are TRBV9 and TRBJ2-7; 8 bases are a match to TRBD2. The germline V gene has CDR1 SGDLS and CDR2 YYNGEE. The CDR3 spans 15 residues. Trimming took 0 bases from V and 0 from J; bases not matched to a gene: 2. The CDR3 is CASSVGLAGSYEQYF. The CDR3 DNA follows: TGTGCCAGCAGCGTAGGGCTAGCGGGCTCCTACGAGCAGTACTTC.

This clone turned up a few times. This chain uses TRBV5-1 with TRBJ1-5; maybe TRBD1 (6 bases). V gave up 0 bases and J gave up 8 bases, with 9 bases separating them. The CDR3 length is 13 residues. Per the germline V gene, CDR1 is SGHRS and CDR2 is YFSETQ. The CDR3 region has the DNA TGCGCCAGCAGCTTGGTAGGGGGTGAGCCCCAGCATTTT. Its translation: CASSLVGGEPQHF.

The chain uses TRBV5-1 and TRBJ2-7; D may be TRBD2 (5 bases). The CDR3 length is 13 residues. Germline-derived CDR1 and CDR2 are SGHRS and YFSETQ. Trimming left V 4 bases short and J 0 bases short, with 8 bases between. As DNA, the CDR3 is TGCGCCAGCAGCCCCCGGGACTCCTACGAGCAGTACTTC. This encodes CASSPRDSYEQYF.

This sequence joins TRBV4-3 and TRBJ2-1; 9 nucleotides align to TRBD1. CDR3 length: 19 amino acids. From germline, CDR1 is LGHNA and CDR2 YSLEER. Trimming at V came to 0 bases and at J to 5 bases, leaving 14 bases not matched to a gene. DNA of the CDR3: TGCGCCAGCAGCCAAGATAGCAGGACAGGGGTGATAGGAGACAATGAGCAGTTCTTC. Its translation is CASSQDSRTGVIGDNEQFF.

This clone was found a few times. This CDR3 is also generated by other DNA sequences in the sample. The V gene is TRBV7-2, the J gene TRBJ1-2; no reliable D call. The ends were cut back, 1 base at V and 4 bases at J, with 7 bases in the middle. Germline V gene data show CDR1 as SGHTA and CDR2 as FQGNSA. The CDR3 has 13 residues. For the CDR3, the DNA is TGTGCCAGCAGCTTAGATCGGGGCTATGGCTACACCTTC. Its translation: CASSLDRGYGYTF.

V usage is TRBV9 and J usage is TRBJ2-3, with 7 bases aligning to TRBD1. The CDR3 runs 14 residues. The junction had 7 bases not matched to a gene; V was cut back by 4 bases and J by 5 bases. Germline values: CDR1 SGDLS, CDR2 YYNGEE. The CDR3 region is CASSINRGGDTQYF. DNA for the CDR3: TGTGCCAGCAGCATAAACAGGGGTGGAGATACGCAGTATTTT. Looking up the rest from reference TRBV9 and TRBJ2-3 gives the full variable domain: DSGVTQTPKHLITATGQRVTLRCSPRSGDLSVYWYQQSLDQGLQFLIQYYNGEERAKGNILERFSAQQFPDLHSELNLSSLELGDSALYFCASSINRGGDTQYFGPGTRLTVL.